This TCR gamma chain is from a study of gamma-delta T cells after stem cell transplantation. This clone was seen just once. A read error is possible here, since a much larger clone lies one base away. Additional DNA sequences in this sample encode the identical CDR3. TCRdb fed the RT-PCR reads into CATT to redo clone calling. The sample shows 700 or so gamma-chain clones, about a third of them seen only once. CDR3 length: 16 residues. Losses at the gene ends were 1 base for V and 7 bases for J; bases not matched to a gene: 4. In germline, CDR1 is GITISATS, CDR2 ISYDGTV (reference sequence). The specimen was gamma-delta T cells. The chain links TRGV9 to TRGJP. The J gene is not listed in TCRdb, so it was assigned here from a DNA match to germline. The origin of this receptor is a human donor. It is not recorded whose cells these are; they may come from a transplant donor. CDR3 protein: CALWEVLELGKKIKVF. DNA for the CDR3: TGTGCCTTGTGGGAGGTACTGGAGTTGGGCAAAAAAATCAAGGTATTT.